The 3 T cell receptor beta chains listed next were all sequenced from one sample in a study of shared clonotypes between healthy human individuals. TCRdb's table, derived via immunoSEQ multiplex PCR, lists solely in-frame clones and lacks some. The repertoire holds about 1.1 million clones, 70% to 80% seen once, with 0.55% to 0.7% in the top ten. The specimen sequenced was memory CD4+ T cells from PBMCs. Described subset: CD45RA-negative fraction. These receptors came from a man between 18 and 35 years old in good health. Some clones in this sample may be carry-over from other donors' samples.

In regard to this clone: Other DNA sequences within the sample encode an identical CDR3. The CDR3: CASSGLLQETQYF. CDR3 nucleotides: TGTGCCAGCAGCGGACTACTACAAGAGACCCAGTACTTC. The genes are TRBV6-1 and TRBJ2-5, with D possibly matching TRBD2 (6 bases). Between the trimmed V and J ends, which lost 6 bases and 2 bases, there was a span of 10 bases. This CDR3 is 13 amino acids long. Germline CDR1 MNHNS, CDR2 SASEGT.

This chain uses TRBV4-1 with TRBJ2-2; D not certain. The CDR3 spans 13 residues. Germline CDR1 and CDR2: MGHRA and YSYEKL. The V gene lost 4 bases and the J gene lost 3 bases, with 6 bases spanning the gap. The CDR3: CASSRVDTGELFF. CDR3 bases: TGCGCCAGCAGCCGAGTTGACACCGGGGAGCTGTTTTTT.

The chain recombines TRBV28 with TRBJ2-7, with D tentatively TRBD1 or TRBD2 (7 bases each). In germline, CDR1 is MDHEN, CDR2 SYDVKM. V lost 2 bases to trimming and J lost 5 bases, with 16 bases between them. The CDR3 has 15 residues. This CDR3 reads CASSLGRGRLDEQYF. CDR3 bases: TGTGCCAGCAGTTTAGGGAGGGGGCGCTTAGACGAGCAGTACTTC. The variable domain in full, with the rest retrieved from reference TRBV28 and TRBJ2-7, is DVKVTQSSRYLVKRTGEKVFLECVQDMDHENMFWYRQDPGLGLRLIYFSYDVKMKEKGDIPEGYSVSREKKERFSLILESASTNQTSMYLCASSLGRGRLDEQYFGPGTRLTVT.